The clone carrying this T cell receptor beta chain came up once. This entry is derived from a study of shared clonotypes between healthy human individuals. Trimming left V 0 bases short and J 5 bases short, with 16 bases between. The germline V gene has CDR1 MRHNA and CDR2 SNTAGT. This CDR3 region has 16 residues. Sequenced by immunoSEQ multiplex PCR; TCRdb stores in-frame clones only, minus some. The sample yields 2 million to 2.5 million clones, over 90% seen once. The sequence was collected from a man between 18 and 35 years old in good health. Some clones in this sample may be carry-over from other donors' samples. The chain is built from TRBV6-4 and TRBJ1-2, with D possibly being TRBD1 (5 bases). Sequencing was performed on naive CD4+ T cells from PBMCs. This sample's subset: CD45RA+ positively selected. The CDR3 sequence: CASSDSKLRGGYGYTF. CDR3 DNA sequence: TGTGCCAGCAGTGACTCGAAATTGCGGGGGGGTTATGGCTACACCTTC.